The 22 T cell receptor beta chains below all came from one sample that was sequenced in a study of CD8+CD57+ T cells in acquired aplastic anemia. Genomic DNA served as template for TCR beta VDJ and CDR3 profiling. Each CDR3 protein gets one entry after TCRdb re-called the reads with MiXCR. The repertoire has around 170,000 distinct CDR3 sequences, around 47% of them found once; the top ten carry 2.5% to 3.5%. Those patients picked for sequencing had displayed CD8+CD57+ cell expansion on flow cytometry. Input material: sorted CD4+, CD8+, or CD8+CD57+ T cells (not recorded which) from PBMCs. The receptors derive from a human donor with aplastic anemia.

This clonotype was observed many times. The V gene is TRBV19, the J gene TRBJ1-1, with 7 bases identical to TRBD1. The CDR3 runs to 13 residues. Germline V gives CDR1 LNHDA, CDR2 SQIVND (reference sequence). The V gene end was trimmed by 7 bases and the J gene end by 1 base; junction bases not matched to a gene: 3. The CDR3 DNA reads TGTGCCAGTACCAGGGGGTGGAACACTGAAGCTTTCTTT. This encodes CASTRGWNTEAFF.

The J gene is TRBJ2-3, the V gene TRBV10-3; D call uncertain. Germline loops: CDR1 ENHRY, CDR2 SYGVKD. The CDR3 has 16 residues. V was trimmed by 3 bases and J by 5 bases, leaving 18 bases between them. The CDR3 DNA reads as TGTGCCATCAGTGATTCGAATTCTGCGCGGCGAGATACGCAGTATTTT. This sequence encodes CAISDSNSARRDTQYF.

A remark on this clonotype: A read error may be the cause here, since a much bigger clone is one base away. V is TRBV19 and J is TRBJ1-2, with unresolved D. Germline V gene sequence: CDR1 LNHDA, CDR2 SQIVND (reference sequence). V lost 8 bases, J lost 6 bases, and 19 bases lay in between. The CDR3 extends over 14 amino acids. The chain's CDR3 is CASLMIGRADGYTF. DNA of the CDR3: TGTGCCAGTCTAATGATCGGACGAGCCGATGGCTACACCTTC.

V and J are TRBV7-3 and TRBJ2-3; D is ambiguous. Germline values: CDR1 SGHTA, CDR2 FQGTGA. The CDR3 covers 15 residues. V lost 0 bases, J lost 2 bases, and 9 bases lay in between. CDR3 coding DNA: TGTGCCAGCAGCTTAACTGGGCAGATCACAGATACGCAGTATTTT. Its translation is CASSLTGQITDTQYF.

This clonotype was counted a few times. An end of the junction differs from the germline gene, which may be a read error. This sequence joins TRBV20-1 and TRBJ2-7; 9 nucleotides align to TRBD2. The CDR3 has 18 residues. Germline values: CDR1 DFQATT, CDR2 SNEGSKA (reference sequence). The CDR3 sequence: CGARDWALGAGGPNEQYF. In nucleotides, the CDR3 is TGCGGTGCTAGAGATTGGGCCTTAGGGGCGGGGGGGCCGAACGAGCAGTACTTC.

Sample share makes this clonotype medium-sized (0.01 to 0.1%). CDR3 protein: CSVVRGWVTEAFF. The DNA for the CDR3 is TGCAGCGTTGTGAGGGGGTGGGTCACTGAAGCTTTCTTT. The chain is built from TRBV29-1 and TRBJ1-1, with D possibly matching TRBD1 (6 bases). Germline V gene sequence: CDR1 SQVTM, CDR2 ANQGSEA. This CDR3 region has 13 residues. With 4 bases removed from V and 4 bases from J, the gap between germline ends came to 13 bases.

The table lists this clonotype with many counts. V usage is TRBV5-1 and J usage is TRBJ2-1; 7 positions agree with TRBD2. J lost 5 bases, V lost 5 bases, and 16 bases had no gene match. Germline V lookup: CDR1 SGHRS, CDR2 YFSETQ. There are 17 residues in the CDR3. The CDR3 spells CASSPDLVQRGDNEQFF. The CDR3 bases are TGCGCCAGCAGTCCTGACCTGGTGCAGCGGGGAGACAATGAGCAGTTCTTC.

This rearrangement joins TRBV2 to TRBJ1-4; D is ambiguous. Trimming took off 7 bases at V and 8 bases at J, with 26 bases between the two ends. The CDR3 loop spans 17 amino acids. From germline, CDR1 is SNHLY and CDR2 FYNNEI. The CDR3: CASTPPLAGFTEEKLFF. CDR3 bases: TGTGCCAGCACCCCACCCCTGGCGGGATTCACAGAGGAAAAACTGTTTTTT.

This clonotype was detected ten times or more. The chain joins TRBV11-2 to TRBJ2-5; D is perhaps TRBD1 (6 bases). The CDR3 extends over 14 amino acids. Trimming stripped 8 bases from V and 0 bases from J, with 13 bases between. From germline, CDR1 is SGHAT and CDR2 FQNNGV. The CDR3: CASLSGANQETQYF. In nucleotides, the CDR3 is TGTGCCAGCCTATCAGGGGCCAACCAAGAGACCCAGTACTTC.

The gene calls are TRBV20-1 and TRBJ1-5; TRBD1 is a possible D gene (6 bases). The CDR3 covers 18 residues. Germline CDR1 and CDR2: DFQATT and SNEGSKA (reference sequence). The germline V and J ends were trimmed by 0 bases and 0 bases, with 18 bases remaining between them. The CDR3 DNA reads TGCAGTGCTAGAGAAAATTCTAACAGGGAACATAGCAATCAGCCCCAGCATTTT. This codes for CSARENSNREHSNQPQHF.

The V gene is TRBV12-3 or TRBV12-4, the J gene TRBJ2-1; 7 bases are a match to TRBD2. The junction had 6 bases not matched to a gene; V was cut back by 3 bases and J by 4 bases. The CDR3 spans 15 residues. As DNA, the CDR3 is TGTGCCAGCAGTTTTGACCCTAGCGGTTACAATGAGCAGTTCTTC. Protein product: CASSFDPSGYNEQFF.

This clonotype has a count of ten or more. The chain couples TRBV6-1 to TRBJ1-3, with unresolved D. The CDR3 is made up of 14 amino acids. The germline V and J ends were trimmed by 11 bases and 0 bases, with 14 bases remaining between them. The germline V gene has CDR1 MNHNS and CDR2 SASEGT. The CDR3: CAVKAGNSGNTIYF. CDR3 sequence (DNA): TGTGCCGTCAAAGCAGGCAACTCTGGAAACACCATATATTTT.

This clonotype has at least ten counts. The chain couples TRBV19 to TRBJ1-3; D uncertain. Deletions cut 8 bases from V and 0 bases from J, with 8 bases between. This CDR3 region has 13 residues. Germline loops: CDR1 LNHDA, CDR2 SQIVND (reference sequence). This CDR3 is CASSRNSGNTIYF. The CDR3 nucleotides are TGTGCCAGTTCGCGGAACTCTGGAAACACCATATATTTT.

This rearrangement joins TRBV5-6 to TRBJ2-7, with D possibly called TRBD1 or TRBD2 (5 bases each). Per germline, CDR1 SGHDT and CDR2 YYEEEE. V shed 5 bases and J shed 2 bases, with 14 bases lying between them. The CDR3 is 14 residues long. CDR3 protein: CASSPAGRTYEQYV. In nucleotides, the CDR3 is TGTGCCAGCAGTCCGGCAGGGAGAACCTACGAGCAGTACGTC.

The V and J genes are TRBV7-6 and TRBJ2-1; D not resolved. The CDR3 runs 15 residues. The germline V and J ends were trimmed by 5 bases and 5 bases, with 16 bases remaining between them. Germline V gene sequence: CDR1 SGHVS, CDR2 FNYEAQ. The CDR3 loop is CASSKSALWNNEQFF. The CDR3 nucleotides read TGTGCCAGCAGCAAATCTGCTTTATGGAACAATGAGCAGTTCTTC.

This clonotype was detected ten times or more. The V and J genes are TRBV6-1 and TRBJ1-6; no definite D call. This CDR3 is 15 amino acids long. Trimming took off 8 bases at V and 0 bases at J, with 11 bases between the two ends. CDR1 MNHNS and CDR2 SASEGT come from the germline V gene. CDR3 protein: CASSLRFSYNSPLHF. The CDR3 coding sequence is TGTGCCAGCTCCCTGCGGTTCTCCTATAATTCACCCCTCCACTTT.

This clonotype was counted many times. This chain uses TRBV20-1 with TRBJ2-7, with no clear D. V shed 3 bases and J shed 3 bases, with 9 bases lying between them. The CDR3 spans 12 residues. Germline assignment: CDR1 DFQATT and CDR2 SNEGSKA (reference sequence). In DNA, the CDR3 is TGCAGTGCTAGCCCACGGAGCTACGAGCAGTACTTC. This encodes CSASPRSYEQYF.

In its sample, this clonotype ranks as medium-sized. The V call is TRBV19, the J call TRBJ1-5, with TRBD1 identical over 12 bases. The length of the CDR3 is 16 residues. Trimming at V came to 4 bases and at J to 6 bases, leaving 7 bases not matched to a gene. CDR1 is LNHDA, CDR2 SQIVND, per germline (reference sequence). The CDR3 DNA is TGTGCCAGTAGTAGACCGGGACAGGGGGCGCGTCAGCCCCAGCATTTT. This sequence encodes CASSRPGQGARQPQHF.

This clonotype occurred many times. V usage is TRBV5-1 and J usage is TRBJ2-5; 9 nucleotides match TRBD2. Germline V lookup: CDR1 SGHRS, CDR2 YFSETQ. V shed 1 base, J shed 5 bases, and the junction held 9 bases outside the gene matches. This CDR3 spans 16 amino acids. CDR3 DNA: TGCGCCAGCAGCTTGTGGGGTAGCGGGGGTCAGGAGACCCAGTACTTC. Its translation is CASSLWGSGGQETQYF. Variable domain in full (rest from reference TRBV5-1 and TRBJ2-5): KAGVTQTPRYLIKTRGQQVTLSCSPISGHRSVSWYQQTPGQGLQFLFEYFSETQRNKGNFPGRFSGRQFSNSRSEMNVSTLELGDSALYLCASSLWGSGGQETQYFGPGTRLLVL.

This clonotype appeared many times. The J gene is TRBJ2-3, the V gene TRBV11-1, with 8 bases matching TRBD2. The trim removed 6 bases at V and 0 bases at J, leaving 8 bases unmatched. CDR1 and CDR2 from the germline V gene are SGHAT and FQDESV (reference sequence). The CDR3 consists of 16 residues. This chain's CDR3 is CASSPWAGGSTDTQYF. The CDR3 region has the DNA TGTGCCAGCAGTCCCTGGGCGGGGGGCAGCACAGATACGCAGTATTTT. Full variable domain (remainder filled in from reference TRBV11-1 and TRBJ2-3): EAEVAQSPRYKITEKSQAVAFWCDPISGHATLYWYRQILGQGPELLVQFQDESVVDDSQLPKDRFSAERLKGVDSTLKIQPAELGDSAMYLCASSPWAGGSTDTQYFGPGTRLTVL.

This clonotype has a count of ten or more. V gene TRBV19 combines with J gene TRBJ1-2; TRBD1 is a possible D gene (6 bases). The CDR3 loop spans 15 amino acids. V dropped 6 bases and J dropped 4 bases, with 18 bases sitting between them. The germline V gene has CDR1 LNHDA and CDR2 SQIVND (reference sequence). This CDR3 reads CASRKSGTISYGYTF. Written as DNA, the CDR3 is TGTGCCAGTAGGAAGTCCGGGACAATAAGCTATGGCTACACCTTC.

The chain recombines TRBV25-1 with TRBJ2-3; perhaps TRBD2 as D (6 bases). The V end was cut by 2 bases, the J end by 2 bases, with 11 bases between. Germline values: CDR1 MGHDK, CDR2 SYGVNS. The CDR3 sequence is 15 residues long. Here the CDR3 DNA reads TGTGCCAGCAGTGAAATGGGCGGGAACACAGATACGCAGTATTTT. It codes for CASSEMGGNTDTQYF.